These 6 T cell receptor beta chains came from one sample sequenced in a study of cytomegalovirus exposure and HLA in healthy donors. Vbeta (60) and Jbeta (13) primers were used in the PCR. Profiling relied on immunoSEQ multiplex PCR, and the TCRdb table lists in-frame clones only, not all of them. The sample has 130,000 to 150,000 clones; the top ten hold about 0.96%. What was sequenced was PBMCs. The origin of the receptors is a male donor in good health and CMV-seronegative.

The chain has TRBV5-6 and TRBJ2-1, with 13 bases aligning to TRBD2. Losses at the gene ends were 3 bases for V and 8 bases for J; bases not matched to a gene: 8. Germline V CDR1 and CDR2: SGHDT, YYEEEE. This CDR3 comprises 16 residues. In DNA, the CDR3 is TGTGCCAGCAGCTACCGGACTAGCGGGAGTGTATATGAGCAGTTCTTC. Amino acids: CASSYRTSGSVYEQFF.

This rearrangement joins TRBV27 to TRBJ1-2, with D perhaps TRBD1 (5 bases). Germline assignment: CDR1 MNHEY and CDR2 SMNVEV (reference sequence). Trimming cost V 2 bases and J 2 bases, with 12 bases left between them. CDR3 length: 15 residues. This CDR3 is CASSLGGASNYGYTF. In DNA, the CDR3 is TGTGCCAGCAGTTTAGGTGGGGCCTCGAACTATGGCTACACCTTC.

J is TRBJ1-3 and V is TRBV29-1; D unresolved. The CDR3 is 13 amino acids. Germline assignment: CDR1 SQVTM and CDR2 ANQGSEA. V was cut by 4 bases and J by 2 bases, with 9 bases left in between. CDR3 region: CSVGFGAGNTIYF. CDR3 nucleotide sequence: TGCAGCGTTGGATTCGGGGCTGGAAACACCATATATTTT.

The chain links TRBV14 to TRBJ2-5; D possibly corresponds to TRBD2 (5 bases). This CDR3 comprises 17 residues. Germline values: CDR1 SGHDN, CDR2 FVKESK. V shed 0 bases and J shed 7 bases, with 21 bases lying between them. The CDR3 DNA follows: TGTGCCAGCAGCCAAGAGTTGAGAGGTCCCAGTGGAGGGACCCAGTACTTC. The encoded protein is CASSQELRGPSGGTQYF.

For the CDR3, the DNA is TGCGCCAGCGGCAAGGACAGAATTAATGAAAAACTGTTTTTT. Translating it yields CASGKDRINEKLFF. The rearrangement uses TRBV4-3 and TRBJ1-4; possibly TRBD1 for D (6 bases). The germline V gene encodes CDR1 LGHNA and CDR2 YSLEER. The length of the CDR3 is 14 residues. The V and J ends lost 8 bases and 4 bases respectively, with 14 bases between them.

This chain connects TRBV5-1 to TRBJ2-5, with D possibly matching TRBD2 (5 bases). This CDR3 has 14 amino acids. Trimming pared 1 base from V and 5 bases from J, leaving 12 bases between. The germline CDR1 and CDR2 sequences are SGHRS and YFSETQ. CDR3 amino acids: CASSLWTGQETQYF. For the CDR3, the DNA is TGCGCCAGCAGCTTGTGGACTGGGCAGGAGACCCAGTACTTC.